One and the same sample provided the 16 T cell receptor beta chains below, sequenced in a study of Ad26.COV2.S vaccination and SARS-CoV-2 variants. TCRdb keeps only in-frame clones here, not all; method: immunoSEQ multiplex PCR. The sample shows fewer than 900,000 clones, roughly 90% of them seen only once. Sample treatment: about 20 received Ad26.COV2.S at low or high dose, single or two shots; about five received placebo; per-sample allocation not given. Day 63 after the first injection of vaccine or placebo was the sampling time. The sequencing used peripheral blood, collected in a trial of Ad26.COV2.S vaccine versus placebo. The receptors shown here come from a person aged 18-65 years who received the Ad26.COV2.S COVID-19 vaccine or a placebo.

This rearrangement joins TRBV9 to TRBJ1-5; no firm D call. This CDR3 spans 15 amino acids. V lost 0 bases to trimming and J lost 2 bases, with 9 bases between them. Germline lookup yields CDR1 SGDLS and CDR2 YYNGEE. CDR3 in amino acids: CASSVGVLGNQPQHF. The CDR3 DNA is TGTGCCAGCAGCGTAGGGGTACTTGGCAATCAGCCCCAGCATTTT.

As for this clone: This specimen includes other DNA sequences encoding the same CDR3. The V and J genes are TRBV5-1 and TRBJ2-3; D is uncertain. Germline assignment: CDR1 SGHRS and CDR2 YFSETQ. With 0 bases removed from V and 4 bases from J, the gap between germline ends came to 9 bases. The CDR3 loop spans 14 amino acids. In DNA form, the CDR3 reads TGCGCCAGCAGCTTGGGATTAGCCTCAGATACGCAGTATTTT. Protein product: CASSLGLASDTQYF.

This chain links TRBV3-1 (or the pseudogene TRBV3-2) with TRBJ2-2; 8 bases are a match to TRBD1. The CDR3 is 13 residues long. V was clipped by 5 bases and J by 6 bases; unmatched bases: 2. CDR1 and CDR2 from the germline V gene are LGHDT and YNNKEL (reference sequence). CDR3 nucleotide sequence: TGTGCCAGCAGCGGACAGGGCTCCGGGGAGCTGTTTTTT. Translation gives CASSGQGSGELFF.

A word on this clone: The same CDR3 is also encoded by other DNA sequences in this sample. The chain has TRBV7-3 and TRBJ2-3; either TRBD1 or TRBD2 may fit D (5 bases each). This CDR3 has 13 residues. Trimming left V 2 bases short and J 4 bases short, with 7 bases between. Germline assignment: CDR1 SGHTA and CDR2 FQGTGA. The chain's CDR3 is CASSLGGADTQYF. The CDR3, as DNA: TGTGCCAGCAGCTTAGGGGGAGCAGATACGCAGTATTTT.

This clone occurred once. The V call is TRBV27, the J call TRBJ2-1; 9 nucleotides line up with TRBD2. The trim removed 6 bases at V and 9 bases at J, leaving 12 bases unmatched. This CDR3 spans 15 amino acids. Per the germline V gene, CDR1 is MNHEY and CDR2 is SMNVEV (reference sequence). CDR3 coding DNA: TGTGCCAGCAGCCCCGCGGGACTAGCTTGGGGTGAGCAGTTCTTC. Protein product: CASSPAGLAWGEQFF.

The chain is built from TRBV2 and TRBJ2-5; 7 positions match TRBD1. Germline V gene data show CDR1 as SNHLY and CDR2 as FYNNEI. The CDR3 is 14 amino acids. J gave up 1 base and V 6 bases, and 5 bases lay outside the gene matches. This CDR3 is CASRRTGFQETQYF. Written as DNA, the CDR3 is TGTGCCAGCAGGCGGACAGGATTCCAAGAGACCCAGTACTTC.

The V and J genes are TRBV20-1 and TRBJ2-1, with unresolved D. The V gene's germline CDR1 is DFQATT and CDR2 SNEGSKA (reference sequence). The CDR3 is 13 amino acids. V was clipped by 3 bases and J by 3 bases, with 9 bases between them. The CDR3 DNA follows: TGCAGTGCTAGTTCAGCCAGCTACAATGAGCAGTTCTTC. It specifies CSASSASYNEQFF.

J is TRBJ2-3 and V is TRBV10-3; D possibly corresponds to TRBD1 (5 bases). V shed 10 bases and J shed 0 bases, with 14 bases lying between them. The germline V gene has CDR1 ENHRY and CDR2 SYGVKD. The CDR3 loop spans 14 amino acids. The CDR3, as DNA: TGTGCCAACAGGCCGGATGGGAGCACAGATACGCAGTATTTT. Translation gives CANRPDGSTDTQYF.

V usage is TRBV6-5 and J usage is TRBJ1-4; 10 bases are shared with TRBD1. V lost 6 bases, J lost 7 bases, and 5 bases stayed unmatched. In germline, CDR1 is MNHEY, CDR2 SVGAGI. This CDR3 spans 14 amino acids. The CDR3 DNA is TGTGCCAGCAGGGAGACAGGGGGCAGTGAAAAACTGTTTTTT. This gives the protein CASRETGGSEKLFF.

The chain uses TRBV2 and TRBJ1-4, with 7 bases lining up with TRBD1. The CDR3 spans 15 residues. Germline CDR1 and CDR2: SNHLY and FYNNEI. Losses at the gene ends were 3 bases for V and 3 bases for J; bases not matched to a gene: 4. In DNA, the CDR3 is TGTGCCAGCAGTGACAGGGGGATCGCTAATGAAAAACTGTTTTTT. Protein product: CASSDRGIANEKLFF.

The chain is built from TRBV7-9 and TRBJ2-3, with 7 bases lining up with TRBD2. The trim removed 1 base at V and 4 bases at J, leaving 8 bases unmatched. Germline V CDR1 and CDR2: SEHNR, FQNEAQ (reference sequence). The CDR3 loop spans 16 amino acids. CDR3 loop: CASSLDLFRGADTQYF. The CDR3 coding sequence is TGTGCCAGCAGCTTAGATCTCTTTCGGGGGGCAGATACGCAGTATTTT.

This clone was counted a single time. The chain couples TRBV29-1 to TRBJ2-1; D possibly uses TRBD1 or TRBD2 (5 bases each). V was trimmed by 5 bases and J by 8 bases, leaving 16 bases between them. The CDR3 runs 13 residues. The V gene's germline CDR1 is SQVTM and CDR2 ANQGSEA. The CDR3 coding sequence is TGCAGCGTTTTTAGGGTGATGGGGGATGAGCAGTTCTTC. The encoded protein is CSVFRVMGDEQFF.

This clone was detected only once. V is TRBV2 and J is TRBJ2-7, with 8 bases lining up with TRBD1. The length of the CDR3 is 14 residues. The trim removed 4 bases at V and 3 bases at J, leaving 5 bases unmatched. CDR1 and CDR2 from the germline V gene are SNHLY and FYNNEI. CDR3 bases: TGTGCCAGCAGTGGGCAGGGGGCCCGCTACGAGCAGTACTTC. Encoded protein: CASSGQGARYEQYF.

The chain couples TRBV6-2 or TRBV6-3 to TRBJ1-5; a weak D match, TRBD1 (5 bases). CDR1 and CDR2 (germline): MNHEY, SVGEGT. The CDR3 extends over 14 amino acids. Trimming stripped 2 bases from V and 6 bases from J, with 11 bases between. The DNA for the CDR3 is TGTGCCAGCAGTTACAGAGGGGTGAGTCAGCCCCAGCATTTT. This codes for CASSYRGVSQPQHF.

DNA for the CDR3: TGTGCCAGCCATTTGCCCGGGACTACCTATGGCTACACCTTC. It yields the protein CASHLPGTTYGYTF. The genes are TRBV18 and TRBJ1-2; possibly TRBD1 for D (5 bases). The V gene lost 8 bases and the J gene lost 4 bases, with 17 bases spanning the gap. The CDR3 is 14 amino acids. CDR1 KGHSH and CDR2 LQKENI come from the germline V gene. Full variable domain (outside the CDR3, taken from reference TRBV18 and TRBJ1-2): NAGVMQNPRHLVRRRGQEARLRCSPMKGHSHVYWYRQLPEEGLKFMVYLQKENIIDESGMPKERFSAEFPKEGPSILRIQQVVRGDSAAYFCASHLPGTTYGYTFGSGTRLTVV.

The chain has TRBV30 and TRBJ1-4, with D tentatively TRBD1 (6 bases). CDR3 length: 13 amino acids. Per the germline V gene, CDR1 is GTSNPN and CDR2 is SVGIG (reference sequence). The germline V and J ends were trimmed by 5 bases and 10 bases, with 17 bases remaining between them. CDR3 nucleotides: TGTGCCTGGGCCCAGGGGTTCGAAGGAAAACTGTTTTTT. This codes for CAWAQGFEGKLFF.